Each of the 28 T cell receptor beta chains below was sequenced from the same sample in a study of shared clonotypes between healthy human individuals. This table comes from immunoSEQ multiplex PCR, and its TCRdb copy is limited to in-frame clones, with some not included. The profile shows about 980,000 clones, 60% to 85% of them singletons. Sequencing was carried out using memory CD4+ T cells sorted from blood. The subset: CD45RA-negative fraction. The source of these receptors is a man in his late teens or twenties in good health.

This chain joins TRBV7-2 and TRBJ2-2; D unclear. Germline-derived CDR1 and CDR2 are SGHTA and FQGNSA. Deletions cut 1 base from V and 4 bases from J, with 13 bases between. This CDR3 is built from 16 residues. In DNA form, the CDR3 reads TGTGCCAGCAGCTTAGGGGCCTTAGTTGGCACCGGGGAGCTGTTTTTT. Amino acids: CASSLGALVGTGELFF.

The chain couples TRBV2 to TRBJ1-1, with D unresolved. The CDR3 loop spans 14 amino acids. Germline CDR1 is SNHLY and CDR2 is FYNNEI. The ends were cut back, 7 bases at V and 6 bases at J, with 18 bases in the middle. Here the CDR3 reads CASNELVGRAEAFF. Written as DNA, the CDR3 is TGTGCCAGCAACGAACTGGTGGGGAGGGCTGAAGCTTTCTTT. Drawing the rest from reference TRBV2 and TRBJ1-1, the complete variable domain is EPEVTQTPSHQVTQMGQEVILRCVPISNHLYFYWYRQILGQKVEFLVSFYNNEISEKSEIFDDQFSVERPDGSNFTLKIRSTKLEDSAMYFCASNELVGRAEAFFGQGTRLTVV.

The CDR3 region has the DNA TGCGCCGGAGGAAGCGGGAGGGGGAATGAGCAGTTCTTC. Its protein product is CAGGSGRGNEQFF. The rearrangement uses TRBV10-2 and TRBJ2-1; 10 nucleotides align to TRBD2. The germline V gene has CDR1 WSHSY and CDR2 SAAADI. This CDR3 region has 13 residues. V lost 11 bases to trimming and J lost 7 bases; unmatched junction nucleotides: 8.

This clone appeared once. This rearrangement joins TRBV7-2 to TRBJ2-7; 11 bases align to TRBD2. The V segment lost 5 bases and the J segment 0 bases; nucleotides outside the gene matches: 6. This CDR3 region has 16 residues. The germline V gene encodes CDR1 SGHTA and CDR2 FQGNSA. The CDR3 sequence: CASSVLAGGPSYEQYF. The CDR3 nucleotides read TGTGCCAGCAGCGTATTAGCGGGAGGGCCCTCCTACGAGCAGTACTTC.

The chain links TRBV2 to TRBJ2-3; possible D gene TRBD1, 6 bases. Looked up from germline, CDR1 is SNHLY and CDR2 is FYNNEI. The CDR3 totals 14 residues. V was shortened by 8 bases and J by 2 bases, with 14 bases between the two germline ends. The CDR3 DNA follows: TGTGCCAGCGCCCCTGACAGGTTCACAGATACGCAGTATTTT. As protein: CASAPDRFTDTQYF.

This clone was observed a single time. This chain links TRBV18 with TRBJ2-1, with 11 nucleotides matching TRBD2. The germline V gene encodes CDR1 KGHSH and CDR2 LQKENI. V trimming: 2 bases; J trimming: 8 bases; junction bases outside the gene matches: 8. There are 16 residues in the CDR3. The CDR3 nucleotides are TGTGCCAGCTCACCAGGTAGACTAGCGGGAATCGATGAGCAGTTCTTC. This translates into CASSPGRLAGIDEQFF.

This rearrangement joins TRBV6-5 to TRBJ2-1; the match to TRBD1 covers 8 bases. The V and J ends lost 3 bases and 8 bases, in that order; junction bases with no gene match: 9. Germline-derived CDR1 and CDR2 are MNHEY and SVGAGI. This CDR3 contains 15 residues. The CDR3 DNA follows: TGTGCCAGCAGTTATGCAGGACAGGGAACCCATGAGCAGTTCTTC. It translates to CASSYAGQGTHEQFF.

This chain uses TRBV6-5 with TRBJ1-2, with 8 bases identical to TRBD1. The CDR3 is 13 residues long. Germline CDR1 reads MNHEY; CDR2 reads SVGAGI. V lost 4 bases to trimming and J lost 5 bases; unmatched junction nucleotides: 3. For the CDR3, the DNA is TGTGCCAGCAGTTTTGGACAGGGTTATGGCTACACCTTC. Translating it yields CASSFGQGYGYTF.

A single count supports this clone. V gene TRBV7-2 combines with J gene TRBJ2-2; 7 bases agree with TRBD2. V shed 1 base and J 6 bases; nucleotides not matched to a gene: 11. The germline V gene has CDR1 SGHTA and CDR2 FQGNSA. The CDR3 is 17 amino acids. The chain's CDR3 is CASSLVLGLPTAGELFF. CDR3 nucleotides: TGTGCCAGCAGCTTAGTCCTGGGACTACCGACGGCCGGGGAGCTGTTTTTT. Filled out from reference TRBV7-2 and TRBJ2-2, the complete variable domain reads GAGVSQSPSNKVTEKGKDVELRCDPISGHTALYWYRQSLGQGLEFLIYFQGNSAPDKSGLPSDRFSAERTGGSVSTLTIQRTQQEDSAVYLCASSLVLGLPTAGELFFGEGSRLTVL.

Only one count was recorded for this clone. The J gene is TRBJ1-6, the V gene TRBV18; D call uncertain. Trimming shortened V by 6 bases and J by 7 bases, and 7 bases separated the two germline ends. Germline assignment: CDR1 KGHSH and CDR2 LQKENI. The CDR3 length is 12 residues. In DNA form, the CDR3 reads TGTGCCAGCTCCCCAGCGAATTCACCCCTCCACTTT. Translating it yields CASSPANSPLHF.

Notes on this clone: At the DNA level, this CDR3 is encoded by other sequences in the same sample as well. The genes are TRBV28 and TRBJ2-5; no clear D gene. The CDR3 is 12 residues long. V was clipped by 4 bases and J by 2 bases, with 5 bases between them. Per the germline V gene, CDR1 is MDHEN and CDR2 is SYDVKM. This chain's CDR3 is CASSWVQETQYF. In DNA, the CDR3 is TGTGCCAGCAGTTGGGTACAAGAGACCCAGTACTTC.

CDR3 amino acids: CASSVAEGRTGNTIYF. CDR3 sequence (DNA): TGTGCCAGCAGCGTAGCTGAGGGGAGAACTGGAAACACCATATATTTT. The chain couples TRBV9 to TRBJ1-3, with a possible D match to TRBD1 (5 bases). The CDR3 covers 16 residues. Per the germline V gene, CDR1 is SGDLS and CDR2 is YYNGEE. Trimming stripped 0 bases from V and 2 bases from J, with 12 bases between.

The chain employs TRBV10-3 and TRBJ2-5; 7 bases match TRBD2. Germline lookup yields CDR1 ENHRY and CDR2 SYGVKD. The CDR3 covers 14 residues. Trimming cost V 8 bases and J 5 bases; bases outside gene matches: 11. CDR3 region: CAIALAGAEETQYF. The CDR3 DNA follows: TGTGCCATCGCCTTGGCGGGAGCAGAGGAGACCCAGTACTTC.

The chain is built from TRBV25-1 and TRBJ1-2, with D hard to call. CDR1 is MGHDK, CDR2 SYGVNS, per germline. The CDR3 contains 13 residues. Trimming pared 1 base from V and 1 base from J, leaving 4 bases between. CDR3 sequence reads: CASSESYNYGYTF. CDR3 sequence (DNA): TGTGCCAGCAGTGAATCCTATAACTATGGCTACACCTTC.

This chain joins TRBV5-4 and TRBJ1-6; 7 bases line up with TRBD1. Looked up from germline, CDR1 is SGHNT and CDR2 is YYREEE (reference sequence). J gave up 6 bases and V 4 bases, and 4 bases lay outside the gene matches. The CDR3 totals 14 residues. CDR3 coding DNA: TGTGCCAGCAGCCCAGGGACAGCTAATTCACCCCTCCACTTT. As protein: CASSPGTANSPLHF. Complete variable domain (other parts from reference TRBV5-4 and TRBJ1-6): ETGVTQSPTHLIKTRGQQVTLRCSSQSGHNTVSWYQQALGQGPQFIFQYYREEENGRGNFPPRFSGLQFPNYSSELNVNALELDDSALYLCASSPGTANSPLHFGNGTRLTVT.

This clone has more than one count but fewer than ten. J is TRBJ1-2 and V is TRBV7-2; a possible D gene is TRBD1 (5 bases). The CDR3 contains 15 residues. V was shortened by 4 bases and J by 2 bases, with 14 bases between the two germline ends. In germline, CDR1 is SGHTA, CDR2 FQGNSA. For the CDR3, the DNA is TGTGCCAGCAGCTCTTGGGGCGGACAAAACTATGGCTACACCTTC. It yields the protein CASSSWGGQNYGYTF. Drawing the rest from reference TRBV7-2 and TRBJ1-2, the complete variable domain is GAGVSQSPSNKVTEKGKDVELRCDPISGHTALYWYRQSLGQGLEFLIYFQGNSAPDKSGLPSDRFSAERTGGSVSTLTIQRTQQEDSAVYLCASSSWGGQNYGYTFGSGTRLTVV.

V is TRBV6-6 and J is TRBJ1-1; 9 bases fit TRBD1. This CDR3 is 14 amino acids long. Germline V gene sequence: CDR1 MNHNY, CDR2 SVGAGI (reference sequence). The V segment lost 6 bases and the J segment 5 bases; nucleotides outside the gene matches: 7. The DNA of the CDR3 is TGTGCCAGCAGATTTCGACAGGGGGATACTGAAGCTTTCTTT. This gives the protein CASRFRQGDTEAFF.

This chain connects TRBV30 to TRBJ2-7; D not certain. The germline V gene encodes CDR1 GTSNPN and CDR2 SVGIG (reference sequence). The CDR3 is 12 residues long. Trimming cost V 4 bases and J 4 bases, with 11 bases left between them. The CDR3 bases are TGTGCCTGGACTGATCTAGATTACGAGCAGTACTTC. Protein: CAWTDLDYEQYF. Variable domain in full (rest from reference TRBV30 and TRBJ2-7): SQTIHQWPATLVQPVGSPLSLECTVEGTSNPNLYWYRQAAGRGLQLLFYSVGIGQISSEVPQNLSASRPQDRQFILSSKKLLLSDSGFYLCAWTDLDYEQYFGPGTRLTVT.

On this clone itself: Other DNA sequences in this specimen translate into the identical CDR3. The chain joins TRBV9 to TRBJ2-5; possibly TRBD1 for D (5 bases). The V end lost 0 bases, the J end lost 1 base, and 10 bases lay between the germline ends. Germline V gene data show CDR1 as SGDLS and CDR2 as YYNGEE. CDR3 size: 15 residues. CDR3 region: CASSVAAGPQETQYF. In DNA form, the CDR3 reads TGTGCCAGCAGCGTAGCCGCAGGGCCCCAAGAGACCCAGTACTTC.

Only a few counts were recorded for this clone. The rearrangement uses TRBV2 and TRBJ2-7, with a tentative D call TRBD1 (6 bases). V was shortened by 4 bases and J by 1 base, with 23 bases between the two germline ends. The V gene's germline CDR1 is SNHLY and CDR2 FYNNEI. CDR3 size: 18 residues. This CDR3 reads CASSGGWTDSYLSYEQYF. The CDR3 DNA reads as TGTGCCAGCAGTGGGGGGTGGACGGACAGCTACCTTTCCTACGAGCAGTACTTC.

In its sample, this clone was seen once. V gene TRBV21-1 combines with J gene TRBJ1-6; the table's D gene call, TRBD1, was not cross checked with the DNA. TRBV21-1 is flagged as a pseudogene. The CDR3 loop spans 16 amino acids. The CDR3 DNA reads TGTGCCAGCAGCCCCGCCCCCGGGACAGATAATTCACCCCTCCACTTT. The encoded protein is CASSPAPGTDNSPLHF.

This clone was found a few times. The rearrangement joins TRBV10-3 to TRBJ1-1; a possible D gene is TRBD1 (5 bases). CDR3 length: 15 amino acids. Germline V gives CDR1 ENHRY, CDR2 SYGVKD. The ends were cut back, 2 bases at V and 0 bases at J, with 10 bases in the middle. CDR3 protein: CAISEQGTLNTEAFF. As DNA, the CDR3 is TGTGCCATCAGTGAGCAGGGAACTCTGAACACTGAAGCTTTCTTT.

DNA of the CDR3: TGCGCCAGCAGCTTACAGGATACGAACACCGGGGAGCTGTTTTTT. Protein product: CASSLQDTNTGELFF. This sequence joins TRBV5-1 and TRBJ2-2; D possibly corresponds to TRBD1 (5 bases). The germline V and J ends were trimmed by 2 bases and 0 bases, with 8 bases remaining between them. CDR3 length: 15 residues. The germline gives CDR1 SGHRS, CDR2 YFSETQ. Combining the CDR3 with reference TRBV5-1 and TRBJ2-2 gives the whole variable domain KAGVTQTPRYLIKTRGQQVTLSCSPISGHRSVSWYQQTPGQGLQFLFEYFSETQRNKGNFPGRFSGRQFSNSRSEMNVSTLELGDSALYLCASSLQDTNTGELFFGEGSRLTVL.

The rearrangement links TRBV4-3 to TRBJ1-1, with 10 positions matching TRBD1. The germline V gene encodes CDR1 LGHNA and CDR2 YSLEER. The CDR3 length is 15 residues. With V trimmed by 3 bases and J by 6 bases, 7 bases remained unmatched. Here the CDR3 reads CASSQARDRGAEAFF. CDR3 coding DNA: TGCGCCAGCAGCCAGGCCCGGGACAGGGGTGCTGAAGCTTTCTTT.

As regards this clone: This likely came from a read error, as a far larger clone is one base away. The chain joins TRBV7-9 to TRBJ1-1; D remains ambiguous. CDR3 size: 13 residues. CDR1 SEHNR and CDR2 FQNEAQ come from the germline V gene (reference sequence). V lost 0 bases and J 1 base, leaving 3 bases between the germline ends. The CDR3 region is CASSLAENTEAFF. For the CDR3, the DNA is TGTGCCAGCAGCTTAGCAGAGAACACTGAAGCTTTCTTT.

This chain uses TRBV28 with TRBJ2-3; no firm D call. Trimming shortened V by 10 bases and J by 2 bases, and 13 bases separated the two germline ends. CDR3 length: 13 amino acids. Germline V gives CDR1 MDHEN, CDR2 SYDVKM. The CDR3, as DNA: TGTGCCACCCGTGAGTCAACCACAGATACGCAGTATTTT. The encoded protein is CATRESTTDTQYF.

This clone has just one count. This sequence joins TRBV5-4 and TRBJ1-1, with 8 bases identical to TRBD1. The CDR3 is 16 residues long. Germline loops: CDR1 SGHNT, CDR2 YYREEE (reference sequence). J lost 7 bases, V lost 0 bases, and 11 bases had no gene match. CDR3 sequence reads: CASSLGATGGRSEAFF. The DNA for the CDR3 is TGTGCCAGCAGCTTGGGGGCTACAGGGGGACGGAGTGAAGCTTTCTTT.

The rearrangement links TRBV5-6 to TRBJ2-5; 8 nucleotides align to TRBD2. CDR1 is SGHDT and CDR2 is YYEEEE in the germline V gene. V shed 4 bases and J 2 bases; nucleotides not matched to a gene: 7. The CDR3 is 15 residues long. CDR3 bases: TGTGCCAGCAGCCTGGGACTAGGGGTTCAAGAGACCCAGTACTTC. It yields the protein CASSLGLGVQETQYF.